The T cell receptor (beta chain) under discussion was sequenced for a study of shared clonotypes between healthy human individuals. Broader study findings: Represented genetic and exposure-history diversity was restricted by having few donors. The study's rarefaction showed incomplete sorted-subset sequencing despite large depth.

Original processing methods: Filtering differed, since immunoSEQ gave only junction sequences and no quality scores. Assay: immunoSEQ multiplex PCR; the TCRdb copy retains only in-frame clones and omits some. The V and J calls and clone size come from that table; D and trimming were worked out from the DNA. The data show some 2 million clones, 85% to 95% seen once. About this clone itself: The antigen is undetermined.

There are 18 residues in the CDR3. Germline assignment: CDR1 PRHDT and CDR2 FYEKMQ (reference sequence). Trimming left V 1 base short and J 0 bases short, with 16 bases between. The naive CD8 population came from CD45RO-negative cells selected for CCR7, without terminally differentiated effector memory CD45RA+ cells. Sequenced: naive CD8+ T cells sorted from blood. This TCR was sampled from a man aged 18 to 29 in good health. This rearrangement joins TRBV13 to TRBJ2-4; D might be TRBD1 or TRBD2, each matching 5 bases. The CDR3 is CASSLEGESSIAKNIQYF. The DNA for the CDR3 is TGTGCCAGCAGCTTAGAAGGGGAGTCCTCGATAGCCAAAAACATTCAGTACTTC.